The 28 T cell receptor beta chains listed next were all sequenced from one sample in a study of cytomegalovirus exposure and HLA in healthy donors. It was with 60 Vbeta and 13 Jbeta primers that the PCR ran. Sequencing was performed with immunoSEQ multiplex PCR; in TCRdb, only in-frame clones are kept and a portion is missing. The repertoire has approximately 110,000 clones, approximately 78% of them found once; the top ten carry less than 4.5%. Sequencing input: PBMCs. Receptors were obtained from a man in his forties in good health and CMV-seronegative.

J is TRBJ2-3 and V is TRBV9; 9 positions match TRBD2. The CDR3 contains 15 residues. The trim removed 0 bases at V and 5 bases at J, leaving 4 bases unmatched. The germline V gene has CDR1 SGDLS and CDR2 YYNGEE. The CDR3 reads CASSVVGGGGDTQYF. The CDR3 DNA follows: TGTGCCAGCAGCGTAGTAGGCGGGGGGGGAGATACGCAGTATTTT.

This clone was detected ten times or more. The chain uses TRBV7-9 and TRBJ1-1; D is unresolved. Trimming removed 2 bases from V and 8 bases from J, with 6 bases in between. The CDR3 runs to 11 residues. Germline CDR1 is SEHNR and CDR2 is FQNEAQ (reference sequence). The chain's CDR3 is CASSLLSEAFF. CDR3 DNA: TGTGCCAGCAGCTTACTATCGGAAGCTTTCTTT.

The chain carries TRBV14 and TRBJ1-2; 9 nucleotides align to TRBD1. The V gene end was trimmed by 4 bases and the J gene end by 6 bases; junction bases not matched to a gene: 9. Germline CDR1 and CDR2: SGHDN and FVKESK. There are 15 residues in the CDR3. The chain's CDR3 is CASSLLTGGADGYTF. The CDR3 nucleotides read TGTGCCAGCAGCCTATTAACAGGGGGCGCGGATGGCTACACCTTC.

The chain links TRBV7-8 to TRBJ2-1; 8 nucleotides line up with TRBD1. Germline V CDR1 and CDR2: SGHVS, FQNEAQ. V lost 1 base and J lost 6; bases outside the gene matches: 5. The CDR3 has 15 amino acids. The CDR3 reads CASSLGQGAINEQFF. CDR3 coding DNA: TGTGCCAGCAGCTTAGGGCAGGGGGCGATCAATGAGCAGTTCTTC.

The V call is TRBV18, the J call TRBJ2-6; the match to TRBD1 covers 7 bases. The CDR3 totals 15 residues. Unmatched junction bases numbered 3, after V lost 6 bases and J lost 1 base. Germline loops: CDR1 KGHSH, CDR2 LQKENI. CDR3 nucleotide sequence: TGTGCCAGCTCCTCGACAGGGTCTGGGGCCAACGTCCTGACTTTC. Translating it yields CASSSTGSGANVLTF.

This clone was found once. V is TRBV11-2 and J is TRBJ1-1, with TRBD1 as a possible D gene (5 bases). In germline, CDR1 is SGHAT, CDR2 FQNNGV. Trimming left V 7 bases short and J 1 base short, with 16 bases between. CDR3 length: 15 amino acids. The CDR3 loop is CASTPRQMQNTEAFF. The CDR3 DNA is TGTGCCAGCACCCCGAGACAGATGCAGAACACTGAAGCTTTCTTT.

The chain is built from TRBV6-5 and TRBJ1-1, with a possible D match to TRBD1 (6 bases). Germline CDR1 and CDR2: MNHEY and SVGAGI. The CDR3 is 13 amino acids. The V end lost 6 bases, the J end lost 3 bases, and 11 bases lay between the germline ends. CDR3 nucleotide sequence: TGTGCCAGCAGCGGGACAAGTCACACTGAAGCTTTCTTT. Its protein is CASSGTSHTEAFF.

The gene calls are TRBV6-6 and TRBJ1-1, with 8 bases fitting TRBD1. V trimming: 4 bases; J trimming: 10 bases; junction bases outside the gene matches: 5. The CDR3 length is 12 residues. CDR1 and CDR2 (germline): MNHNY, SVGAGI (reference sequence). CDR3 DNA: TGTGCCAGCAGTTTCGGACAGGGACCAGCTTTCTTT. Its translation is CASSFGQGPAFF.

The CDR3 nucleotides are TGCAGCGTCTCTGCCGAGCAGGGAACCGAAGCTTTCTTT. This translates into CSVSAEQGTEAFF. The chain combines TRBV29-1 with TRBJ1-1, with a tentative D call TRBD1 (5 bases). V was cut by 6 bases and J by 8 bases, with 19 bases left in between. Germline loops: CDR1 SQVTM, CDR2 ANQGSEA. The CDR3 contains 13 residues.

The J gene is TRBJ2-5, the V gene TRBV19; 11 nucleotides agree with TRBD2. Germline-derived CDR1 and CDR2 are LNHDA and SQIVND (reference sequence). With V trimmed by 8 bases and J by 4 bases, 3 bases remained unmatched. CDR3 length: 13 residues. The CDR3 coding sequence is TGTGCCAGTTCCGGACTAGCGGGAGAGACCCAGTACTTC. Encoded protein: CASSGLAGETQYF.

The chain is built from TRBV7-9 and TRBJ1-2; maybe TRBD1 (6 bases). This CDR3 spans 13 amino acids. Trimming shortened V by 5 bases and J by 3 bases, and 10 bases separated the two germline ends. Germline CDR1 and CDR2: SEHNR and FQNEAQ (reference sequence). The DNA for the CDR3 is TGTGCCAGCAGCCCACAGGGCGACTATGGCTACACCTTC. Its translation is CASSPQGDYGYTF.

This chain links TRBV28 with TRBJ1-2; 9 bases agree with TRBD1. CDR1 is MDHEN and CDR2 is SYDVKM in the germline V gene. CDR3 length: 14 amino acids. Unmatched junction bases numbered 10, after V lost 10 bases and J lost 4 bases. In DNA, the CDR3 is TGTGCCATCTCTATGGAACAGGGGGCCTATGGCTACACCTTC. Amino acids: CAISMEQGAYGYTF.

V usage is TRBV19 and J usage is TRBJ1-5; D remains ambiguous. This CDR3 has 14 residues. Trimming pared 6 bases from V and 5 bases from J, leaving 14 bases between. Germline V gives CDR1 LNHDA, CDR2 SQIVND (reference sequence). Here the CDR3 reads CASREVSGYQPQHF. For the CDR3, the DNA is TGTGCCAGTAGGGAAGTTTCAGGCTATCAGCCCCAGCATTTT.

The chain combines TRBV28 with TRBJ1-4, with D possibly TRBD1 on 6 matching bases. Between the trimmed V and J ends, which lost 6 bases and 5 bases, there was a span of 13 bases. This CDR3 comprises 14 residues. Germline assignment: CDR1 MDHEN and CDR2 SYDVKM. This CDR3 reads CASRPGGANEKLFF. CDR3 sequence (DNA): TGTGCCAGCAGACCTGGGGGGGCAAATGAAAAACTGTTTTTT. The whole variable domain, filled in from reference TRBV28 and TRBJ1-4, reads DVKVTQSSRYLVKRTGEKVFLECVQDMDHENMFWYRQDPGLGLRLIYFSYDVKMKEKGDIPEGYSVSREKKERFSLILESASTNQTSMYLCASRPGGANEKLFFGSGTQLSVL.

This chain uses TRBV28 with TRBJ1-3; D gene ambiguous. Trimming stripped 6 bases from V and 1 base from J, with 10 bases between. CDR1 MDHEN and CDR2 SYDVKM come from the germline V gene. The CDR3 has 14 residues. This CDR3 is CASRTSGSGNTIYF. As DNA, the CDR3 is TGTGCCAGCAGAACCTCGGGATCTGGAAACACCATATATTTT.

The J gene is TRBJ1-1, the V gene TRBV4-3; 7 nucleotides line up with TRBD1. The CDR3 extends over 16 amino acids. With 1 base clipped from V and 4 bases from J, the junction kept 9 bases outside the gene matches. Germline CDR1 reads LGHNA; CDR2 reads YSLEER. In DNA form, the CDR3 reads TGCGCCAGCAGCCAAGTAGCAGGGGGAAGGGGCACTGAAGCTTTCTTT. Translated, it gives CASSQVAGGRGTEAFF.

The count of this clone is one. The V gene is TRBV9, the J gene TRBJ1-4, with TRBD1 matching over 8 bases. The V and J ends lost 3 bases and 5 bases, in that order; junction bases with no gene match: 6. The CDR3 contains 15 residues. Germline-derived CDR1 and CDR2 are SGDLS and YYNGEE. Written as DNA, the CDR3 is TGTGCCAGCAGCGGGGGACAGGATCGAAATGAAAAACTGTTTTTT. Protein sequence: CASSGGQDRNEKLFF.

The CDR3 region has the DNA TGTGCCAGCAGCTTGGCGGGGGACTCCTATGGCTACACCTTC. The encoded protein is CASSLAGDSYGYTF. V and J are TRBV5-6 and TRBJ1-2, with a weak D call TRBD1 (5 bases). This CDR3 region has 14 residues. The V gene's germline CDR1 is SGHDT and CDR2 YYEEEE. V lost 0 bases and J lost 4, with 10 bases in between. Combining the CDR3 with reference TRBV5-6 and TRBJ1-2 gives the whole variable domain DAGVTQSPTHLIKTRGQQVTLRCSPKSGHDTVSWYQQALGQGPQFIFQYYEEEERQRGNFPDRFSGHQFPNYSSELNVNALLLGDSALYLCASSLAGDSYGYTFGSGTRLTVV.

The V and J genes are TRBV28 and TRBJ1-1; D unclear. The germline V gene has CDR1 MDHEN and CDR2 SYDVKM. V gave up 7 bases and J gave up 1 base, with 13 bases separating them. This CDR3 is built from 14 residues. CDR3 in DNA: TGTGCCAGCACTGGCTTACACCGGAACACTGAAGCTTTCTTT. This encodes CASTGLHRNTEAFF.

This chain uses TRBV18 with TRBJ2-2; the match to TRBD2 covers 7 bases. The CDR3 is 15 amino acids. V lost 4 bases and J lost 4; bases outside the gene matches: 6. The germline V gene has CDR1 KGHSH and CDR2 LQKENI. CDR3 DNA: TGTGCCAGCTCACTTGCTAGCGGCGCCACCGGGGAGCTGTTTTTT. Translated, it gives CASSLASGATGELFF.

V and J are TRBV13 and TRBJ2-5, with D maybe TRBD1 (5 bases). Per the germline V gene, CDR1 is PRHDT and CDR2 is FYEKMQ (reference sequence). Between the trimmed V and J ends, which lost 2 bases and 2 bases, there was a span of 18 bases. The length of the CDR3 is 17 residues. CDR3: CASSLPPWGRGQETQYF. CDR3 sequence (DNA): TGTGCCAGCAGCTTACCGCCCTGGGGAAGGGGACAAGAGACCCAGTACTTC.

This clone was observed a few times. The chain carries TRBV6-5 and TRBJ2-6; 8 nucleotides line up with TRBD1. CDR3 length: 15 amino acids. Per the germline V gene, CDR1 is MNHEY and CDR2 is SVGAGI. V lost 11 bases, J lost 2 bases, and 8 bases stayed unmatched. CDR3 loop: CAAGGGQTGANVLTF. CDR3 bases: TGTGCCGCAGGGGGCGGACAGACTGGGGCCAACGTCCTGACTTTC.

This clone was seen a few times. The V gene is TRBV2, the J gene TRBJ2-3, with a possible D match to TRBD2 (5 bases). CDR1 and CDR2 (germline): SNHLY, FYNNEI. This CDR3 has 14 residues. The V gene lost 5 bases and the J gene lost 4 bases, with 13 bases spanning the gap. This chain's CDR3 is CASSFRSEADTQYF. CDR3 in DNA: TGTGCCAGCAGTTTTCGTAGCGAGGCAGATACGCAGTATTTT.

This chain joins TRBV9 and TRBJ2-7; 10 nucleotides line up with TRBD1. The CDR3 sequence is 17 residues long. Trimming took 0 bases from V and 6 from J; bases not matched to a gene: 12. Looked up from germline, CDR1 is SGDLS and CDR2 is YYNGEE. The CDR3 protein is CASSVGGDRGLRCEQYF. The CDR3 DNA follows: TGTGCCAGCAGCGTAGGAGGGGACAGGGGATTGAGGTGCGAGCAGTACTTC.

The chain links TRBV5-6 to TRBJ1-6, with TRBD1 identical over 11 bases. The CDR3 runs to 14 residues. Germline V gene data show CDR1 as SGHDT and CDR2 as YYEEEE. The ends lost 5 bases at V and 9 bases at J; junction bases unmatched: 4. CDR3 in amino acids: CASSQGQGGSPLHF. CDR3 bases: TGTGCCAGCAGTCAGGGACAGGGGGGTTCACCCCTCCACTTT.

The V and J genes are TRBV5-4 and TRBJ2-5; 12 nucleotides align to TRBD2. CDR1 and CDR2 from the germline V gene are SGHNT and YYREEE (reference sequence). The CDR3 totals 16 residues. V trimming: 3 bases; J trimming: 5 bases; junction bases outside the gene matches: 8. CDR3 region: CASSSSSGGARETQYF. For the CDR3, the DNA is TGTGCCAGCAGCTCCTCTAGCGGGGGGGCGCGGGAGACCCAGTACTTC.

This clone is a singleton in its sample. Here the CDR3 DNA reads TGTGCCAGCAGCGACCGACAGGGCGCCGGGGACACCATATATTTT. Protein: CASSDRQGAGDTIYF. V usage is TRBV2 and J usage is TRBJ1-3; 7 positions agree with TRBD1. V was pared by 6 bases and J by 8 bases, with 13 bases of the junction left unmatched. This CDR3 comprises 15 residues. Germline V CDR1 and CDR2: SNHLY, FYNNEI.

The chain employs TRBV10-3 and TRBJ2-2; a weak D match, TRBD2 (6 bases). CDR1 and CDR2 (germline): ENHRY, SYGVKD. The CDR3 contains 13 residues. The V end lost 4 bases, the J end lost 5 bases, and 8 bases lay between the germline ends. The CDR3 DNA is TGTGCCATCAGTGGCGGGGAGACCGGGGAGCTGTTTTTT. It yields the protein CAISGGETGELFF.